These T cell receptor beta chains were read from a single sample in a study of CD8+ T cells in alopecia areata. Sequenced by immunoSEQ multiplex PCR; TCRdb stores in-frame clones only, minus some. Here the sample spans about 150,000 clones, about 59% being singletons. This specimen consisted of CD8+ T cells sorted from blood, obtained at week 4, from a patient treated with tofacitinib. These receptors were obtained from a human donor with alopecia areata. Both conserved end residues are part of each CDR3. A D gene is named only where the DNA matches it firmly. Where a row states a size, it is once, few, many or the class of an expanded clone; other rows omit it.

D gene: TRBD1; J gene: TRBJ1-2; clone size: .; V gene: TRBV30; CDR3 protein: CAWYGKTGGIDYGYTF; CDR3 DNA: TGTGCCTGGTACGGAAAGACAGGGGGCATTGACTATGGCTACACCTTC
D gene: .; J gene: TRBJ2-2; clone size: few; V gene: TRBV6-1; CDR3 protein: CASSIGTHGELFF; CDR3 DNA: TGTGCCAGCAGTATTGGGACCCACGGGGAGCTGTTTTTT
D gene: .; J gene: TRBJ2-3; clone size: few; V gene: TRBV2; CDR3 protein: CATSLKSTQYF; CDR3 DNA: TGTGCCACCTCCCTTAAAAGTACGCAGTATTTT
D gene: .; J gene: TRBJ2-6; clone size: .; V gene: TRBV5-1; CDR3 protein: CASKGTAYSGANVLTF; CDR3 DNA: TGCGCCAGCAAAGGGACGGCTTACTCTGGGGCCAACGTCCTGACTTTC
D gene: .; J gene: TRBJ2-7; clone size: .; V gene: TRBV7-9; CDR3 protein: CASSFGTKEQYF; CDR3 DNA: TGTGCCAGCAGCTTCGGAACTAAGGAGCAGTACTTC
D gene: .; J gene: TRBJ2-5; clone size: .; V gene: TRBV7-9; CDR3 protein: CASSLYQETQYF; CDR3 DNA: TGTGCCAGCAGTTTGTACCAAGAGACCCAGTACTTC
D gene: .; J gene: TRBJ2-2; clone size: .; V gene: TRBV4-2; CDR3 protein: CASSPEPGRYTGELFF; CDR3 DNA: TGTGCCAGCAGCCCAGAGCCGGGACGGTACACCGGGGAGCTGTTTTTT
D gene: .; J gene: TRBJ1-2; clone size: .; V gene: TRBV30; CDR3 protein: CAWDRSNYGYTF; CDR3 DNA: TGTGCCTGGGACAGGTCGAACTATGGCTACACCTTC
D gene: .; J gene: TRBJ2-3; clone size: .; V gene: TRBV29-1; CDR3 protein: CSVEEDLTDTQYF; CDR3 DNA: TGCAGCGTTGAAGAGGACCTCACAGATACGCAGTATTTT
D gene: TRBD1; J gene: TRBJ2-7; clone size: few; V gene: TRBV29-1; CDR3 protein: CSVEDRPYEQYF; CDR3 DNA: TGCAGCGTTGAGGACAGGCCCTACGAGCAGTACTTC
D gene: .; J gene: TRBJ1-1; clone size: .; V gene: TRBV5-6; CDR3 protein: CASSTAREENPEAFF; CDR3 DNA: TGTGCCAGCAGTACTGCCCGGGAGGAAAACCCTGAAGCTTTCTTT
D gene: .; J gene: TRBJ2-1; clone size: .; V gene: TRBV7-2; CDR3 protein: CASGGHSNNEQFF; CDR3 DNA: TGTGCCAGCGGGGGTCACAGTAACAATGAGCAGTTCTTC
D gene: .; J gene: TRBJ2-6; clone size: .; V gene: TRBV9; CDR3 protein: CASSVDRGRGAGANVLTF; CDR3 DNA: TGTGCCAGCAGCGTAGATCGGGGGAGAGGCGCTGGGGCCAACGTCCTGACTTTC
D gene: .; J gene: TRBJ2-1; clone size: .; V gene: TRBV29-1; CDR3 protein: CSVRVEGEQFF; CDR3 DNA: TGCAGCGTACGCGTGGAGGGTGAGCAGTTCTTC
D gene: .; J gene: TRBJ1-2; clone size: .; V gene: TRBV29-1; CDR3 protein: CSVEGGSEGANYGYTF; CDR3 DNA: TGCAGCGTTGAAGGGGGAAGTGAGGGAGCTAACTATGGCTACACCTTC
D gene: .; J gene: TRBJ1-6; clone size: .; V gene: TRBV7-9; CDR3 protein: CASRPGLPNSPLHF; CDR3 DNA: TGTGCCAGCAGACCGGGACTCCCTAATTCACCCCTCCACTTT
D gene: .; J gene: TRBJ1-1; clone size: few; V gene: TRBV29-1; CDR3 protein: CSASTENTEAFF; CDR3 DNA: TGCAGCGCCTCAACAGAGAACACTGAAGCTTTCTTT
D gene: TRBD1; J gene: TRBJ1-6; clone size: few; V gene: TRBV27; CDR3 protein: CASRVQGAFSPLHF; CDR3 DNA: TGTGCCAGCAGAGTACAGGGGGCTTTTTCACCCCTCCACTTT
D gene: TRBD1; J gene: TRBJ1-2; clone size: .; V gene: TRBV4-1; CDR3 protein: CASSHLQGQGAFYGYTF; CDR3 DNA: TGCGCCAGCAGCCACCTCCAGGGACAGGGGGCTTTCTATGGCTACACCTTC
D gene: TRBD1; J gene: TRBJ2-3; clone size: .; V gene: TRBV5-1; CDR3 protein: CASSQMTGVTDTQYF; CDR3 DNA: TGCGCCAGCAGCCAAATGACAGGGGTCACAGATACGCAGTATTTT
D gene: .; J gene: TRBJ2-7; clone size: .; V gene: TRBV11-2; CDR3 protein: CASSHGPPYEQYF; CDR3 DNA: TGTGCCAGCAGCCATGGTCCCCCCTACGAGCAGTACTTC
D gene: TRBD2; J gene: TRBJ2-5; clone size: once; V gene: TRBV29-1; CDR3 protein: CSVESGGAEETQYF; CDR3 DNA: TGCAGCGTTGAGAGCGGGGGGGCTGAAGAGACCCAGTACTTC